These 24 T cell receptor beta chains came from one sample sequenced in a study of T cells expressing NK-cell markers. No DNA is given; TCRdb re-called the 5' RACE reads and lists each CDR3 protein once. The ten most abundant clones cover approximately 3.6% of a sample with approximately 550,000 distinct CDR3 sequences. The source material was blood T cells: a sorted CD56 or NKG2C T cell subset, CD4+ or CD8+ T cells, or bulk PBMC T cells (not recorded which). These receptors were taken from a man aged 18 to 30 in good health.

The chain has TRBV2 and TRBJ2-3. The germline V gene has CDR1 SNHLY and CDR2 FYNNEI. The CDR3 length is 13 residues. The CDR3 spells CASSAEATDTQYF.

The rearrangement uses TRBV24-1 and TRBJ2-1; TCRdb names TRBD1, which stays unverified in the absence of DNA. The CDR3 totals 14 residues. Germline loops: CDR1 KGHDR, CDR2 SFDVKD. This CDR3 reads CATSDYRDRGQQFF.

The rearrangement joins TRBV6-1 to TRBJ2-3; TCRdb's D call, TRBD2, is unchecked because there is no DNA. The CDR3 extends over 14 amino acids. Germline V lookup: CDR1 MNHNS, CDR2 SASEGT. CDR3 amino acids: CASMGTSGMDTQYF.

J is TRBJ2-7 and V is TRBV20-1; TCRdb's D call of TRBD1 is untestable without DNA. Germline CDR1 and CDR2: DFQATT and SNEGSKA (reference sequence). The CDR3 totals 15 residues. Here the CDR3 reads CSARDLEGFTGEQYF.

V gene TRBV25-1 combines with J gene TRBJ2-4; TCRdb calls TRBD1, which cannot be checked without DNA. Germline CDR1 and CDR2: MGHDK and SYGVNS. This CDR3 comprises 14 residues. CDR3 protein: CASSEDIEENIQYF.

The rearrangement links TRBV5-5 to TRBJ1-1; TCRdb designates TRBD1, a call that cannot be tested without DNA. Germline-derived CDR1 and CDR2 are SGHKS and YYEKEE (reference sequence). The CDR3 consists of 14 residues. This chain's CDR3 is CASSSGTGQAEAFF.

The V call is TRBV7-2, the J call TRBJ2-1; the TRBD1 assignment by TCRdb is unverifiable without DNA. Germline CDR1 is SGHTA and CDR2 is FQGNSA. The CDR3 totals 16 residues. CDR3 sequence reads: CASSRRDRAYNNEQFF.

The chain employs TRBV7-8 and TRBJ2-4; without DNA, the TCRdb call of TRBD1 cannot be checked. The germline gives CDR1 SGHVS, CDR2 FQNEAQ. This CDR3 has 16 amino acids. This CDR3 reads CASSPDRQGPKNIQYF.

This chain connects TRBV29-1 to TRBJ2-3. CDR1 and CDR2 (germline): SQVTM, ANQGSEA. This CDR3 spans 11 amino acids. The CDR3 loop is CSVGGDDTQYF.

The chain recombines TRBV7-2 with TRBJ2-7; checking the TCRdb D call of TRBD2 is not possible without DNA. Germline loops: CDR1 SGHTA, CDR2 FQGNSA. The length of the CDR3 is 14 residues. The CDR3 is CASSQSGLHYEQYF.

The chain joins TRBV3-1 to TRBJ2-5; the D call from TCRdb, TRBD2, cannot be confirmed without DNA. The CDR3 extends over 15 amino acids. Germline V gene lookup returns CDR1 LGHDT and CDR2 YNNKEL (reference sequence). The CDR3 loop is CASSQVEGAVETQYF.

The V gene is TRBV4-3, the J gene TRBJ2-7; TCRdb proposes TRBD1, but this gene call is untestable without DNA. This CDR3 region has 17 residues. The germline CDR1 and CDR2 sequences are LGHNA and YSLEER. The CDR3: CASSQEGGPGSLYEQYF.

The V gene is TRBV6-5, the J gene TRBJ2-1. CDR1 is MNHEY and CDR2 is SVGAGI in the germline V gene. This CDR3 has 12 amino acids. CDR3 in amino acids: CASSDDRGEQFF.

The V call is TRBV12-3 or TRBV12-4, the J call TRBJ2-1; TCRdb's D gene call, TRBD2, goes unchecked for lack of DNA. The CDR3 runs 19 residues. The CDR3 loop is CASSPGLAGARRSYNEQFF.

The V call is TRBV9, the J call TRBJ2-3. Germline V gives CDR1 SGDLS, CDR2 YYNGEE. There are 15 residues in the CDR3. The CDR3 sequence is CASSVGRGFTDTQYF.

The chain employs TRBV6-5 and TRBJ2-5; the D call of TRBD1 rests on TCRdb alone, since no DNA is present to check it. Per the germline V gene, CDR1 is MNHEY and CDR2 is SVGAGI. CDR3 length equals 15 residues. This CDR3 is CASSYSYRVYETQYF.

This chain links TRBV20-1 with TRBJ2-1; there is no DNA to check the TCRdb D call of TRBD1. The CDR3 runs 15 residues. Germline V CDR1 and CDR2: DFQATT, SNEGSKA (reference sequence). The CDR3 sequence is CSAHGDRRSRNEQFF.

The V call is TRBV6-1, the J call TRBJ1-5; TCRdb proposes TRBD1, but this gene call is untestable without DNA. This CDR3 has 15 residues. Looked up from germline, CDR1 is MNHNS and CDR2 is SASEGT. Here the CDR3 reads CASSLGTGLGSPQHF.

The chain is built from TRBV6-5 and TRBJ1-5. The germline gives CDR1 MNHEY, CDR2 SVGAGI. This CDR3 has 15 residues. The chain's CDR3 is CASSYSKYGDQPQHF.

This sequence joins TRBV5-1 and TRBJ2-7. CDR1 and CDR2 (germline): SGHRS, YFSETQ. There are 16 residues in the CDR3. The CDR3 loop reads CASSPEYQLRAYEQYF.

The V call is TRBV20-1, the J call TRBJ2-5; lacking DNA, the TRBD1 call made by TCRdb goes unchecked. The CDR3 is 13 residues long. Germline V lookup: CDR1 DFQATT, CDR2 SNEGSKA (reference sequence). This CDR3 reads CSAAPTGEETQYF.

CDR3 in amino acids: CSAPKDNEQFF. This chain connects TRBV20-1 to TRBJ2-1. The germline V gene encodes CDR1 DFQATT and CDR2 SNEGSKA (reference sequence). CDR3 length equals 11 residues.

The chain carries TRBV4-1 and TRBJ1-4; TCRdb gives TRBD1 as the D gene, but with no DNA this cannot be confirmed. Germline CDR1 reads MGHRA; CDR2 reads YSYEKL. CDR3 length: 16 amino acids. This CDR3 reads CASSQPGTGFLEKLFF.

The chain recombines TRBV18 with TRBJ1-1; TCRdb's D call, TRBD1, is unchecked because there is no DNA. CDR1 KGHSH and CDR2 LQKENI come from the germline V gene. The CDR3 is made up of 15 amino acids. The chain's CDR3 is CASSSFRDRDTEAFF.